These 18 T cell receptor beta chains came from one sample sequenced in a study of beta chain features in type 1 diabetes. The authors reverse transcribed all of the isolated RNA, so sequencing captured expressed TCRB transcripts. TCRdb's table, derived via immunoSEQ multiplex PCR, lists solely in-frame clones and lacks some. Found here are around 300,000 clones, around 13% of them singletons; the top ten hold 6.7%. Material for sequencing was central memory CD4+ T cells from blood. All receptors derive from a man aged 30 to 39 in good health.

This clone was counted at least ten times. V usage is TRBV5-1 and J usage is TRBJ2-7, with a tentative D call TRBD1 (6 bases). Germline CDR1 reads SGHRS; CDR2 reads YFSETQ. The CDR3 sequence is 12 residues long. The germline V and J ends were trimmed by 4 bases and 5 bases, with 10 bases remaining between them. CDR3 sequence reads: CASSPQGNEQYF. For the CDR3, the DNA is TGCGCCAGCAGCCCACAGGGTAACGAGCAGTACTTC.

This clone occurred a few times. The CDR3 loop is CASSLQAPGTSGRSSYNEQFF. As DNA, the CDR3 is TGCGCCAGCAGCCTACAGGCACCCGGGACTAGCGGGAGGAGTTCCTACAATGAGCAGTTCTTC. V usage is TRBV5-1 and J usage is TRBJ2-1; 15 bases line up with TRBD2. J was trimmed by 1 base and V by 4 bases; bases with no gene match: 15. CDR1 is SGHRS and CDR2 is YFSETQ in the germline V gene. This CDR3 is built from 21 residues.

This clone was seen a few times. The chain employs TRBV6-1 and TRBJ2-1; the D gene is possibly TRBD1 (6 bases). V gave up 0 bases and J gave up 9 bases, with 12 bases separating them. The CDR3 has 14 residues. Germline V gene lookup returns CDR1 MNHNS and CDR2 SASEGT. The CDR3 loop reads CASSEAYRAGEQFF. Here the CDR3 DNA reads TGTGCCAGCAGTGAAGCCTACAGGGCAGGTGAGCAGTTCTTC.

In this sample, this clone turned up a few times. V is TRBV7-9 and J is TRBJ2-2; unclear D gene. Trimming took off 5 bases at V and 1 base at J, with 11 bases between the two ends. Germline V gene sequence: CDR1 SEHNR, CDR2 FQNEAQ (reference sequence). The CDR3 length is 15 residues. The CDR3 DNA reads TGTGCCAGCAGCCGCCTCATAGGGAACACCGGGGAGCTGTTTTTT. Protein product: CASSRLIGNTGELFF.

The chain carries TRBV18 and TRBJ1-1; D not certain. Trimming took 6 bases from V and 1 from J, leaving 9 bases between them. This CDR3 has 13 residues. Germline lookup yields CDR1 KGHSH and CDR2 LQKENI. The CDR3 DNA reads as TGTGCCAGCTCTTTTGACAAGAACACTGAAGCTTTCTTT. Translating gives CASSFDKNTEAFF.

V usage is TRBV6-5 and J usage is TRBJ2-1; no firm D call. Germline CDR1 is MNHEY and CDR2 is SVGAGI. There are 14 residues in the CDR3. V dropped 7 bases and J dropped 8 bases, with 18 bases sitting between them. The CDR3 bases are TGTGCCAGCACCCTTACCTGGCAGTCGGATGAGCAGTTCTTC. This sequence encodes CASTLTWQSDEQFF.

This clone was picked up a small number of times. The chain carries TRBV7-2 and TRBJ2-1, with 10 bases aligning to TRBD2. CDR1 is SGHTA, CDR2 FQGNSA, per germline. This CDR3 is 15 amino acids long. J was trimmed by 6 bases and V by 2 bases; bases with no gene match: 4. As DNA, the CDR3 is TGTGCCAGCAGCTTAAGCGGGGGGGCGGGCAATGAGCAGTTCTTC. Its protein product is CASSLSGGAGNEQFF.

This chain connects TRBV14 to TRBJ1-6, with 10 bases that match TRBD1. Germline V gene data show CDR1 as SGHDN and CDR2 as FVKESK. With V trimmed by 5 bases and J by 6 bases, 7 bases remained unmatched. The CDR3 totals 16 residues. CDR3 coding DNA: TGTGCCAGCAGCGGGGACAGGGGACGGATTAATTCACCCCTCCACTTT. It encodes CASSGDRGRINSPLHF.

There are a few counts of this clone. This chain connects TRBV5-1 to TRBJ2-7; tentatively, D is TRBD2 (5 bases). Germline assignment: CDR1 SGHRS and CDR2 YFSETQ. CDR3 length: 14 residues. V was shortened by 0 bases and J by 1 base, with 8 bases between the two germline ends. The CDR3 is CASSLAGKSYEQYF. The CDR3 bases are TGCGCCAGCAGCTTGGCGGGAAAATCCTACGAGCAGTACTTC.

This clone was detected ten times or more. The gene calls are TRBV2 and TRBJ1-6; tentative D call: TRBD1 (5 bases). Trimming shortened V by 5 bases and J by 7 bases, and 9 bases separated the two germline ends. The CDR3 extends over 13 amino acids. CDR1 is SNHLY, CDR2 FYNNEI, per germline. For the CDR3, the DNA is TGTGCCAGCAGTCAGGGTTCGAATTCACCCCTCCACTTT. Translated, it gives CASSQGSNSPLHF.

Concerning this clone: Additional DNA sequences in this sample encode the identical CDR3. V usage is TRBV5-4 and J usage is TRBJ1-2, with a tentative D call TRBD1 (5 bases). The germline gives CDR1 SGHNT, CDR2 YYREEE (reference sequence). The germline V and J ends were trimmed by 4 bases and 3 bases, with 16 bases remaining between them. This CDR3 has 15 amino acids. DNA of the CDR3: TGTGCCAGCAGCCGCGCAGGGCGGGGGGACTATGGCTACACCTTC. Amino acid sequence: CASSRAGRGDYGYTF.

In regard to this clone: This sample includes further DNA sequences coding for the same CDR3. This chain links TRBV4-3 with TRBJ1-1; D is perhaps TRBD1 (5 bases). The germline CDR1 and CDR2 sequences are LGHNA and YSLEER. V lost 1 base to trimming and J lost 3 bases, with 9 bases between them. CDR3 size: 14 residues. The CDR3 spells CASSQGTPYTEAFF. CDR3 DNA sequence: TGCGCCAGCAGCCAAGGGACACCTTACACTGAAGCTTTCTTT.

The chain uses TRBV4-2 and TRBJ1-1; D ambiguous. Trimming stripped 0 bases from V and 4 bases from J, with 15 bases between. The CDR3 spans 16 residues. Germline CDR1 is LGHNA and CDR2 is YNFKEQ. DNA for the CDR3: TGTGCCAGCAGCCAAGATTTAGGCGGCTCGGGCACTGAAGCTTTCTTT. As protein: CASSQDLGGSGTEAFF.

The chain recombines TRBV5-4 with TRBJ1-1; D is unclear. The CDR3 is made up of 13 amino acids. V was cut by 0 bases and J by 4 bases, with 7 bases left in between. CDR1 and CDR2 (germline): SGHNT, YYREEE (reference sequence). In nucleotides, the CDR3 is TGTGCCAGCAGCTTGGGCTGGGGCACTGAAGCTTTCTTT. This translates into CASSLGWGTEAFF.

This chain uses TRBV20-1 with TRBJ1-1; D remains unclear. Deletions cut 3 bases from V and 3 bases from J, with 5 bases between. CDR1 and CDR2 from the germline V gene are DFQATT and SNEGSKA (reference sequence). CDR3 length: 11 amino acids. CDR3 sequence (DNA): TGCAGTGCTAGGCCCTACACTGAAGCTTTCTTT. This sequence encodes CSARPYTEAFF.

There are a few counts of this clone. CDR3 loop: CSVVLTSDQPQHF. The CDR3 DNA is TGCAGCGTTGTCTTAACATCGGATCAGCCCCAGCATTTT. The V gene is TRBV29-1, the J gene TRBJ1-5; D not certain. Trimming shortened V by 4 bases and J by 5 bases, and 12 bases separated the two germline ends. This CDR3 is built from 13 residues. Looked up from germline, CDR1 is SQVTM and CDR2 is ANQGSEA.

This clone was counted between two and nine times. This sequence joins TRBV4-3 and TRBJ2-6; D gene ambiguous. There are 16 residues in the CDR3. CDR1 LGHNA and CDR2 YSLEER come from the germline V gene. Deletions cut 0 bases from V and 0 bases from J, with 6 bases between. As DNA, the CDR3 is TGCGCCAGCAGCCAAGAGGTTAGCTCTGGGGCCAACGTCCTGACTTTC. Protein product: CASSQEVSSGANVLTF.

This clone was detected ten times or more. The J gene is TRBJ1-5, the V gene TRBV6-6; D may be TRBD1 (5 bases). Germline lookup yields CDR1 MNHNY and CDR2 SVGAGI (reference sequence). Trimming shortened V by 10 bases and J by 2 bases, and 9 bases separated the two germline ends. The CDR3 has 12 residues. The CDR3 spells CATLQGNQPQHF. The CDR3 DNA reads as TGTGCCACCCTACAGGGCAATCAGCCCCAGCATTTT.